The clone carrying this T cell receptor beta chain was seen only a few times. As yet, its antigen is unknown. Individuals selected for sequencing had exhibited CD8+CD57+ cell expansion on flow cytometry. CDR1 and CDR2 (germline): LGHNA, YNFKEQ. V gave up 5 bases and J gave up 2 bases, with 14 bases separating them. The CDR3 is made up of 15 amino acids. Genomic DNA provided the template from which TCR beta VDJ and CDR3 profiles were obtained. Via MiXCR, TCRdb re-called the reads, giving one row per CDR3 protein. The sample carries some 180,000 distinct CDR3 sequences, 63% recorded once. These data originate in a study of CD8+CD57+ T cells in acquired aplastic anemia. Points from the study as a whole: Patients and controls shared roughly 28 CD8+ CDR3 sequences, which appeared highly expressed in patients and within their immunodominant clones.

The receptor was derived from a human donor with aplastic anemia. Material: sorted CD4+, CD8+, or CD8+CD57+ T cells (not recorded which) from PBMCs. This chain joins TRBV4-2 and TRBJ2-3; D remains unclear. The CDR3 DNA is TGTGCCAGCAGCTTGGCGGACCGAAACACAGATACGCAGTATTTT. It translates to CASSLADRNTDTQYF.